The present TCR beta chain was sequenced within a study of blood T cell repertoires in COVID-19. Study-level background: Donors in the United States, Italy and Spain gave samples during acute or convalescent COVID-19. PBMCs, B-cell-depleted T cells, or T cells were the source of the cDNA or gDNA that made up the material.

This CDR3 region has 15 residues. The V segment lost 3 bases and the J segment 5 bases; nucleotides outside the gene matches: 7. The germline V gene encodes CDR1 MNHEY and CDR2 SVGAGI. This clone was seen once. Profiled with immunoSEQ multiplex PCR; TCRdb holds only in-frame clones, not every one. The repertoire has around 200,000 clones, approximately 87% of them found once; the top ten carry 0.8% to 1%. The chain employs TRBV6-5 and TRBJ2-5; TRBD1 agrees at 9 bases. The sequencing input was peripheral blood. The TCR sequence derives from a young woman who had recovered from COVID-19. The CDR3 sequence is CASSYFGTGRETQYF. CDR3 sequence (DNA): TGTGCCAGCAGTTATTTCGGGACAGGGAGGGAGACCCAGTACTTC.